The 24 T cell receptor beta chains listed next were all sequenced from one sample in a study of blood T cell repertoires in COVID-19. Libraries were prepared by immunoSEQ multiplex PCR; TCRdb keeps only in-frame clonotypes and omits some of them. The repertoire includes about 54,000 clones, around nine tenths of them detected once, and about 3.2% sits in the top ten. The sequenced material came from peripheral blood. The source of these receptors is a human donor in a cohort sampled during active COVID-19.

The chain employs TRBV29-1 and TRBJ2-3; 7 positions agree with TRBD2. The CDR3 sequence is 14 residues long. Trimming cost V 4 bases and J 1 base; bases outside gene matches: 5. Germline lookup yields CDR1 SQVTM and CDR2 ANQGSEA. CDR3 residues: CSVGLAVRTDTQYF. For the CDR3, the DNA is TGCAGCGTTGGGCTAGCGGTGCGCACAGATACGCAGTATTTT.

The V and J genes are TRBV5-1 and TRBJ2-6; TRBD1 aligns across 7 bases. The V segment lost 4 bases and the J segment 3 bases; nucleotides outside the gene matches: 7. The CDR3 sequence is 16 residues long. Germline CDR1 and CDR2: SGHRS and YFSETQ. Here the CDR3 reads CASSTQGIGGANVLTF. The CDR3 bases are TGCGCCAGCAGCACACAGGGGATCGGTGGGGCCAACGTCCTGACTTTC.

The J gene is TRBJ1-1, the V gene TRBV2; D might be TRBD1 (6 bases). This CDR3 is 14 amino acids long. Germline V gene data show CDR1 as SNHLY and CDR2 as FYNNEI. V lost 5 bases and J lost 1, with 11 bases in between. The CDR3 bases are TGTGCCAGCAGTTACGACAGGAGGAACACTGAAGCTTTCTTT. Its protein is CASSYDRRNTEAFF.

The genes are TRBV11-3 and TRBJ2-7; possibly TRBD2 for D (5 bases). Trimming cost V 2 bases and J 6 bases, with 8 bases left between them. The germline CDR1 and CDR2 sequences are SGHNT and YENEEA. The CDR3 contains 12 residues. The chain's CDR3 is CASSLQGGEQYF. In DNA, the CDR3 is TGTGCCAGCAGCTTACAAGGAGGCGAGCAGTACTTC.

This rearrangement joins TRBV5-4 to TRBJ1-2; tentative D call: TRBD1 (6 bases). Trimming shortened V by 7 bases and J by 0 bases, and 16 bases separated the two germline ends. CDR1 is SGHNT and CDR2 is YYREEE in the germline V gene (reference sequence). The CDR3 is made up of 15 amino acids. The chain's CDR3 is CASGPQGRANYGYTF. The CDR3 DNA follows: TGTGCCAGCGGCCCCCAGGGGCGAGCTAACTATGGCTACACCTTC.

This chain connects TRBV19 to TRBJ1-2, with 7 bases fitting TRBD1. The germline gives CDR1 LNHDA, CDR2 SQIVND (reference sequence). V shed 0 bases, J shed 8 bases, and the junction held 12 bases outside the gene matches. The CDR3 extends over 16 amino acids. CDR3 protein: CASSIDYRGRVEGYTF. CDR3 DNA: TGTGCCAGTAGTATAGATTACAGGGGCCGAGTTGAGGGCTACACCTTC.

The chain uses TRBV27 and TRBJ1-6, with TRBD1 as a possible D gene (6 bases). Germline CDR1 reads MNHEY; CDR2 reads SMNVEV (reference sequence). The CDR3 has 18 amino acids. V lost 5 bases and J 6 bases, leaving 23 bases between the germline ends. CDR3 protein: CASSPQPITGTLNSPLHF. For the CDR3, the DNA is TGTGCCAGCAGTCCCCAACCGATCACAGGGACCCTTAATTCACCCCTCCACTTT.

V is TRBV12-3 or TRBV12-4 and J is TRBJ2-7; 7 nucleotides align to TRBD1. V shed 6 bases and J 1 base; nucleotides not matched to a gene: 3. The CDR3 covers 13 residues. CDR3 sequence reads: CASRPTGSYEQYF. In DNA form, the CDR3 reads TGTGCCAGCAGACCGACAGGGTCCTACGAGCAGTACTTC.

The gene calls are TRBV5-6 and TRBJ1-2; no clear D. CDR3 length: 12 residues. V dropped 1 base and J dropped 8 bases, with 9 bases sitting between them. Germline V gene data show CDR1 as SGHDT and CDR2 as YYEEEE. CDR3 amino acids: CASSLWELGYTF. The DNA for the CDR3 is TGTGCCAGCAGCTTGTGGGAGCTCGGCTACACCTTC.

The V and J genes are TRBV11-1 and TRBJ1-2; no firm D call. Germline lookup yields CDR1 SGHAT and CDR2 FQDESV (reference sequence). Deletions cut 3 bases from V and 4 bases from J, with 6 bases between. The CDR3 covers 12 residues. The CDR3 bases are TGTGCCAGCAGCTTGGGCAGCTATGGCTACACCTTC. As protein: CASSLGSYGYTF.

The genes are TRBV5-1 and TRBJ1-4; maybe TRBD1 (5 bases). This CDR3 region has 15 residues. V gave up 0 bases and J gave up 7 bases, with 13 bases separating them. CDR1 and CDR2 from the germline V gene are SGHRS and YFSETQ. This CDR3 is CASSLDRTRGEKLFF. CDR3 DNA sequence: TGCGCCAGCAGCTTGGACCGGACAAGAGGTGAAAAACTGTTTTTT.

The J gene is TRBJ2-1, the V gene TRBV2; 13 nucleotides agree with TRBD2. With V trimmed by 6 bases and J by 13 bases, 9 bases remained unmatched. The germline CDR1 and CDR2 sequences are SNHLY and FYNNEI. The CDR3 sequence is 14 residues long. CDR3 DNA sequence: TGTGCCAGCAGACTTGGACTAGCGGGAGCACGCCAGTTCTTC. Protein product: CASRLGLAGARQFF. The full variable domain, its missing parts supplied by reference TRBV2 and TRBJ2-1, is EPEVTQTPSHQVTQMGQEVILRCVPISNHLYFYWYRQILGQKVEFLVSFYNNEISEKSEIFDDQFSVERPDGSNFTLKIRSTKLEDSAMYFCASRLGLAGARQFFGPGTRLTVL.

The chain joins TRBV15 to TRBJ2-1, with 10 nucleotides matching TRBD2. The CDR3 has 17 residues. V gave up 0 bases and J gave up 12 bases; unmatched junction bases: 14. Germline V gene data show CDR1 as LNHNV and CDR2 as YYDKDF (reference sequence). CDR3 protein: CATSRDTSGMNLKGQFF. The CDR3 DNA reads TGTGCCACCAGCAGAGATACTAGCGGGATGAACCTCAAGGGGCAGTTCTTC.

J is TRBJ2-6 and V is TRBV2; possible D gene TRBD2, 5 bases. CDR3 length: 15 amino acids. CDR1 and CDR2 from the germline V gene are SNHLY and FYNNEI. V lost 1 base and J lost 2, with 6 bases in between. CDR3 region: CASSEEEAGANVLTF. The CDR3 nucleotides are TGTGCCAGCAGTGAAGAGGAGGCTGGGGCCAACGTCCTGACTTTC. The variable domain in full, completed from reference TRBV2 and TRBJ2-6, reads EPEVTQTPSHQVTQMGQEVILRCVPISNHLYFYWYRQILGQKVEFLVSFYNNEISEKSEIFDDQFSVERPDGSNFTLKIRSTKLEDSAMYFCASSEEEAGANVLTFGAGSRLTVL.

This clone was detected only a few times. The chain employs TRBV4-3 and TRBJ1-2; D not certain. Between the trimmed V and J ends, which lost 0 bases and 2 bases, there was a span of 10 bases. The CDR3 runs to 15 residues. Germline V gives CDR1 LGHNA, CDR2 YSLEER. For the CDR3, the DNA is TGCGCCAGCAGCCAAGATTTCCAGGCCAACTATGGCTACACCTTC. The encoded protein is CASSQDFQANYGYTF.

This chain connects TRBV3-1 (or the pseudogene TRBV3-2) to TRBJ2-1; TRBD2 matches at 10 bases. The CDR3 runs 16 residues. The germline V gene encodes CDR1 LGHDT and CDR2 YNNKEL (reference sequence). V shed 5 bases, J shed 7 bases, and the junction held 11 bases outside the gene matches. The chain's CDR3 is CASSTSGAPTANEQFF. The CDR3 DNA sequence: TGTGCCAGCAGCACTAGCGGGGCTCCAACAGCGAATGAGCAGTTCTTC.

V is TRBV6-5 and J is TRBJ2-5, with D possibly being TRBD1 (6 bases). CDR1 is MNHEY and CDR2 is SVGAGI in the germline V gene. Trimming removed 4 bases from V and 5 bases from J, with 14 bases in between. There are 14 residues in the CDR3. This CDR3 reads CASSFHRVTETQYF. CDR3 DNA: TGTGCCAGCAGTTTCCACAGGGTCACGGAGACCCAGTACTTC.

V is TRBV27 and J is TRBJ2-1; 9 bases map to TRBD2. Germline-derived CDR1 and CDR2 are MNHEY and SMNVEV (reference sequence). Losses at the gene ends were 6 bases for V and 6 bases for J; bases not matched to a gene: 3. The CDR3 totals 13 residues. The DNA for the CDR3 is TGTGCCAGCAGGACTAGCGGAACCAATGAGCAGTTCTTC. Translating it yields CASRTSGTNEQFF.

This clone came up once. The J gene is TRBJ2-1, the V gene TRBV21-1; the table gives TRBD2 as D, unverified against the DNA. TRBV21-1 is reported as a pseudogene. This CDR3 contains 17 residues. DNA of the CDR3: TGTGCCAGCAGCAGAACTAGCGGGAGAAACCTAGGGGATGAGCAGTTCTTC. Amino acids: CASSRTSGRNLGDEQFF.

The chain combines TRBV7-2 with TRBJ1-6; D may be TRBD1 (5 bases). Germline V gene data show CDR1 as SGHTA and CDR2 as FQGNSA. The CDR3 has 15 residues. Trimming removed 1 base at V and 7 bases at J, with 11 bases between. CDR3 region: CASSLGTGTNSPLHF. The DNA of the CDR3 is TGTGCCAGCAGCTTAGGAACAGGAACGAATTCACCCCTCCACTTT.

The CDR3, as DNA: TGTGCCATCAGTGAACGGGGGGGGTATAGCAATCAGCCCCAGCATTTT. Amino acids: CAISERGGYSNQPQHF. The rearrangement joins TRBV10-3 to TRBJ1-5; a weak D match, TRBD1 (5 bases). V lost 3 bases, J lost 0 bases, and 12 bases lay in between. Germline lookup yields CDR1 ENHRY and CDR2 SYGVKD. This CDR3 has 16 amino acids.

This clone was seen a handful of times. V gene TRBV20-1 combines with J gene TRBJ1-5; TRBD1 is a possible D gene (6 bases). The V end was cut by 3 bases, the J end by 11 bases, with 20 bases between. Germline CDR1 and CDR2: DFQATT and SNEGSKA (reference sequence). CDR3 size: 14 residues. As DNA, the CDR3 is TGCAGTGCTAGTATTGCAGGGGAGGGGCAGTCCCAGCATTTT. Translating gives CSASIAGEGQSQHF.

This rearrangement joins TRBV5-8 to TRBJ2-1; no clear D. Germline CDR1 SGHTS, CDR2 YDEGEE. The germline V and J ends were trimmed by 0 bases and 7 bases, with 5 bases remaining between them. The CDR3 spans 12 residues. In DNA form, the CDR3 reads TGTGCCAGCAGCTTGGTCCCGAATGAGCAGTTCTTC. This gives the protein CASSLVPNEQFF.

This clone was seen a handful of times. The J gene is TRBJ2-2, the V gene TRBV7-2, with D tentatively TRBD1 (5 bases). This CDR3 region has 16 residues. Germline loops: CDR1 SGHTA, CDR2 FQGNSA. Trimming removed 6 bases from V and 5 bases from J, with 19 bases in between. CDR3 sequence: CASSLGPDSWTGELFF. CDR3 DNA: TGTGCCAGCAGTCTCGGACCCGACAGTTGGACCGGGGAGCTGTTTTTT.